The 13 T cell receptor beta chains listed next were all sequenced from one sample in a study of regulatory T cells in long-lasting Graves disease. As for time point: persistent/refractory GD, antithyroid drugs over 5 years with positive TRAb. Extracted PBMC RNA gave rise to the TCR library. Arm-PCR of CDR3 regions with iRepertoire HTBI primers generated TCR beta libraries. TCRdb used MiXCR to reprocess the multiplex PCR reads, holding one entry per CDR3 protein. The table lists about 300,000 distinct CDR3 sequences, roughly a fifth of them singletons. Sample: peripheral blood mononuclear cells (PBMCs), taken when the disease was refractory, from a patient treated with antithyroid drugs. The receptor set was obtained from a female donor with Graves disease.

Concerning this clonotype itself: This may be a read error, as it is one base from a much larger clone. The chain links TRBV28 to TRBJ2-7, with 8 positions matching TRBD1. The length of the CDR3 is 13 residues. V gave up 6 bases and J gave up 3 bases; unmatched junction bases: 4. CDR1 is MDHEN, CDR2 SYDVKM, per germline. The CDR3 DNA sequence: TGTGCCAGCAGGTGCGGACAGGGCTACGAGCAGTACTTC. The encoded protein is CASRCGQGYEQYF.

This clonotype was detected a few times. This rearrangement joins TRBV24-1 to TRBJ2-2, with 7 bases lining up with TRBD1. The CDR3 totals 16 residues. Trimming at V came to 4 bases and at J to 3 bases, leaving 7 bases not matched to a gene. CDR1 KGHDR and CDR2 SFDVKD come from the germline V gene. For the CDR3, the DNA is TGTGCCACCAGTGAATCAGACAGGGACCACACCGGGGAGCTGTTTTTT. The encoded protein is CATSESDRDHTGELFF.

This clonotype came up many times. The CDR3 DNA reads TGTGCCAGCAGTGAAGATCAGGGGGCGTTGCATGACGAGCAGTACTTC. Translating gives CASSEDQGALHDEQYF. This chain links TRBV2 with TRBJ2-7, with TRBD1 identical over 8 bases. V dropped 1 base and J dropped 5; count of bases not matched to a gene: 10. Germline V gene data show CDR1 as SNHLY and CDR2 as FYNNEI. This CDR3 comprises 16 residues.

At least ten counts were recorded for this clonotype. The chain is built from TRBV28 and TRBJ2-5; TRBD2 might be the D (5 bases). Trimming removed 3 bases at V and 5 bases at J, with 7 bases between. CDR3 size: 12 residues. Germline lookup yields CDR1 MDHEN and CDR2 SYDVKM. CDR3 protein: CASSLRRETQYF. CDR3 DNA: TGTGCCAGCAGTTTGAGGAGGGAGACCCAGTACTTC.

This clonotype was picked up many times. This rearrangement joins TRBV28 to TRBJ1-4; D gene unclear. Germline assignment: CDR1 MDHEN and CDR2 SYDVKM. The CDR3 length is 13 residues. Trimming pared 6 bases from V and 9 bases from J, leaving 14 bases between. The chain's CDR3 is CASSLPEMQKLFF. For the CDR3, the DNA is TGTGCCAGCAGCCTACCAGAAATGCAAAAACTGTTTTTT.

Only a few counts were recorded for this clonotype. V gene TRBV20-1 combines with J gene TRBJ1-1; possible D gene TRBD1, 6 bases. V lost 1 base to trimming and J lost 3 bases, with 12 bases between them. This CDR3 has 14 amino acids. Germline CDR1 is DFQATT and CDR2 is SNEGSKA (reference sequence). The CDR3 loop reads CSARVTGRDTEAFF. The DNA of the CDR3 is TGCAGTGCTAGAGTGACAGGTCGGGACACTGAAGCTTTCTTT.

The rearrangement links TRBV19 to TRBJ2-2; TRBD1 matches 7 bases. The germline V gene has CDR1 LNHDA and CDR2 SQIVND (reference sequence). The CDR3 contains 14 residues. J lost 6 bases, V lost 3 bases, and 4 bases had no gene match. In DNA, the CDR3 is TGTGCCAGTAGTATCCAGGGGGTACCCGGGGAGCTGTTTTTT. It yields the protein CASSIQGVPGELFF.

This clonotype occurred many times. The chain has TRBV30 and TRBJ1-2; D unclear. The CDR3 sequence is 14 residues long. With 0 bases removed from V and 2 bases from J, the gap between germline ends came to 10 bases. Germline CDR1 is GTSNPN and CDR2 is SVGIG (reference sequence). The CDR3 DNA sequence: TGTGCCTGGAGTGTACCCACCCACAACTATGGCTACACCTTC. Translated: CAWSVPTHNYGYTF.

The rearrangement links TRBV10-3 to TRBJ2-7, with D possibly being TRBD2 (6 bases). This CDR3 region has 13 residues. V was trimmed by 7 bases and J by 3 bases, leaving 13 bases between them. Germline CDR1 is ENHRY and CDR2 is SYGVKD. This CDR3 is CAITPGGDYEQYF. CDR3 in DNA: TGTGCCATCACTCCCGGGGGAGACTACGAGCAGTACTTC.

The V and J genes are TRBV2 and TRBJ2-2; D not certain. Between the trimmed V and J ends, which lost 11 bases and 3 bases, there was a span of 10 bases. CDR3 length: 12 amino acids. Germline V gene lookup returns CDR1 SNHLY and CDR2 FYNNEI. The CDR3 loop is CAGDADTGELFF. As DNA, the CDR3 is TGTGCCGGGGATGCAGACACCGGGGAGCTGTTTTTT.

In its sample, this clonotype was seen a few times. The chain employs TRBV20-1 and TRBJ1-5; unclear D gene. V was clipped by 3 bases and J by 6 bases, with 6 bases between them. CDR1 and CDR2 from the germline V gene are DFQATT and SNEGSKA (reference sequence). This CDR3 has 11 residues. In nucleotides, the CDR3 is TGCAGTGCTAGCGGGGTTCAGCCCCAGCATTTT. This translates into CSASGVQPQHF.

CDR3 bases: TGTGCCAGCAGCTACATCGCCCAGGACCCCTCCTACGAGCAGTACTTC. Its translation is CASSYIAQDPSYEQYF. The gene calls are TRBV4-2 and TRBJ2-7; no firm D call. The ends were cut back, 5 bases at V and 0 bases at J, with 17 bases in the middle. Germline V gives CDR1 LGHNA, CDR2 YNFKEQ. The CDR3 spans 16 residues.

This clonotype was recorded a few times. This chain uses TRBV12-3 or TRBV12-4 with TRBJ2-7, with 9 positions matching TRBD1. The CDR3 spans 17 residues. V shed 2 bases, J shed 1 base, and the junction held 9 bases outside the gene matches. The CDR3 protein is CASSLNYGTGKSYEQYF. As DNA, the CDR3 is TGTGCCAGCAGTTTAAATTATGGGACAGGGAAGTCCTACGAGCAGTACTTC.